The clone carrying this TCR beta chain was seen more than once but under ten times. Its antigen is unknown. This record comes from a study of T cells after yellow fever vaccination. Across the whole study: Any fraction with a low cell number was prepared using SMART-Seq v4 Ultra Low Input.

Study results and caveats: At 95% to 97% for CD4 and approximately 88% for CD8, most primary-vaccination clones showed up again after the booster.

TCRdb used MiXCR to reprocess the 5' RACE reads, holding one entry per CDR3 protein. The sample consists of a few hundred thousand distinct CDR3 sequences, approximately 10% of them appearing once. V lost 4 bases and J lost 5; bases outside the gene matches: 4. The CDR3 extends over 14 amino acids. The specimen was CD4+ T cells sorted from PBMCs, collected 5 days after the yellow fever booster vaccination. The sequence came from a young man who received the YFV17D yellow fever vaccine. The gene calls are TRBV12-3 or TRBV12-4 and TRBJ2-2; 7 bases are a match to TRBD1. In DNA, the CDR3 is TGTGCCAGCAGTTGGGGACAGTGGACCGGGGAGCTGTTTTTT. This translates into CASSWGQWTGELFF.